The 11 T cell receptor beta chains below were found in one sample sequenced in a study of beta chain features in type 1 diabetes. Expressed TCRB transcripts were sequenced, since all the RNA that had been isolated was reverse transcribed. Produced via immunoSEQ multiplex PCR; TCRdb's table is partial and in-frame only. The profile shows 500,000 to 700,000 clones, 15% to 17% of them singletons. The sample consisted of naive CD4+ T cells from blood. All receptors derive from a man younger than 35 in good health.

This clone was observed a handful of times. Relative to the germline gene, one junction end is altered; a read error may explain this. The chain uses TRBV10-3 and TRBJ1-1; D gene ambiguous. The CDR3 extends over 16 amino acids. Looked up from germline, CDR1 is ENHRY and CDR2 is SYGVKD. CDR3 residues: CASSYPSLGGDTEAFF. The CDR3 DNA is TGTGCCAGCAGTTACCCGAGTTTGGGCGGAGACACTGAAGCTTTCTTT.

This clone was observed a handful of times. This rearrangement joins TRBV6-5 to TRBJ2-5; a possible D gene is TRBD2 (5 bases). Matching the DNA end better, TRBJ2-7 makes the J call doubtful. Germline V gene sequence: CDR1 MNHEY, CDR2 SVGAGI. The CDR3 covers 13 residues. The CDR3 region has the DNA TGTGCCAGCAGTTACTCGGGAGACTACGAGCAGTACTTC. This sequence encodes CASSYSGDYEQYF.

The CDR3 DNA follows: TGTGCCAGTAGGCGGGACAGGGGCTACGAGCAGTACTTC. Protein product: CASRRDRGYEQYF. The chain employs TRBV19 and TRBJ2-7, with 10 nucleotides matching TRBD1. The V and J ends lost 6 bases and 3 bases, in that order; junction bases with no gene match: 2. Germline V gene sequence: CDR1 LNHDA, CDR2 SQIVND (reference sequence). This CDR3 spans 13 amino acids.

The chain recombines TRBV10-3 with TRBJ2-7; possibly TRBD2 for D (5 bases). With 7 bases removed from V and 6 bases from J, the gap between germline ends came to 16 bases. The CDR3 has 13 amino acids. Germline CDR1 and CDR2: ENHRY and SYGVKD. The chain's CDR3 is CAITPSTIREQYF. The CDR3 DNA reads TGTGCCATCACCCCATCGACTATTCGCGAGCAGTACTTC.

The J gene is TRBJ1-5, the V gene TRBV7-2; D remains ambiguous. V was pared by 5 bases and J by 3 bases, with 8 bases between. CDR3 size: 13 residues. Germline V gives CDR1 SGHTA, CDR2 FQGNSA. CDR3 amino acids: CASSQGHNQPQHF. CDR3 DNA: TGTGCCAGCAGCCAAGGTCACAATCAGCCCCAGCATTTT.

The chain has TRBV5-4 and TRBJ2-7; 10 bases map to TRBD2. The ends lost 7 bases at V and 2 bases at J; junction bases unmatched: 18. Looked up from germline, CDR1 is SGHNT and CDR2 is YYREEE (reference sequence). The CDR3 length is 18 residues. The CDR3 loop reads CASAPEVSGGPYPYEQYF. In DNA form, the CDR3 reads TGTGCCAGCGCGCCGGAGGTTAGCGGGGGGCCTTATCCCTACGAGCAGTACTTC. Supplemented by reference TRBV5-4 and TRBJ2-7, the full variable domain reads ETGVTQSPTHLIKTRGQQVTLRCSSQSGHNTVSWYQQALGQGPQFIFQYYREEENGRGNFPPRFSGLQFPNYSSELNVNALELDDSALYLCASAPEVSGGPYPYEQYFGPGTRLTVT.

This clone was detected a few times. V and J are TRBV9 and TRBJ2-2; D is unresolved. This CDR3 has 12 amino acids. Trimming removed 5 bases from V and 7 bases from J, with 9 bases in between. Germline CDR1 SGDLS, CDR2 YYNGEE. Here the CDR3 DNA reads TGTGCCAGCAGGGAAGATAACGGGGAGCTGTTTTTT. Translated, it gives CASREDNGELFF.

The rearrangement links TRBV6-1 to TRBJ2-3, with TRBD2 matching 11 bases. The germline CDR1 and CDR2 sequences are MNHNS and SASEGT. The V and J ends lost 8 bases and 3 bases, in that order; junction bases with no gene match: 7. The CDR3 spans 15 residues. CDR3: CASQYRLAGTDTQYF. In nucleotides, the CDR3 is TGTGCCAGCCAATACCGACTAGCGGGGACAGATACGCAGTATTTT.

The rearrangement links TRBV28 to TRBJ2-5; D not certain. The CDR3 has 13 amino acids. CDR1 is MDHEN and CDR2 is SYDVKM in the germline V gene. V shed 5 bases and J shed 1 base, with 8 bases lying between them. CDR3 sequence: CASSKGFQETQYF. CDR3 in DNA: TGTGCCAGCAGTAAAGGCTTCCAAGAGACCCAGTACTTC.

The genes are TRBV7-2 and TRBJ2-5, with D unresolved. The J call may be wrong; the DNA end is better matched by TRBJ2-7. The CDR3 loop spans 12 amino acids. Germline CDR1 reads SGHTA; CDR2 reads FQGNSA. The DNA for the CDR3 is TGTGCCAGCAGCCCTCCTACCTACGAGCAGTACTTC. This sequence encodes CASSPPTYEQYF.

V is TRBV4-2 and J is TRBJ1-5; 7 nucleotides align to TRBD1. Losses at the gene ends were 1 base for V and 0 bases for J; bases not matched to a gene: 12. Germline V gene data show CDR1 as LGHNA and CDR2 as YNFKEQ. This CDR3 region has 19 residues. The CDR3 sequence is CASSQAPGGPRNSNQPQHF. The CDR3 bases are TGTGCCAGCAGCCAAGCCCCAGGGGGACCAAGGAATAGCAATCAGCCCCAGCATTTT.